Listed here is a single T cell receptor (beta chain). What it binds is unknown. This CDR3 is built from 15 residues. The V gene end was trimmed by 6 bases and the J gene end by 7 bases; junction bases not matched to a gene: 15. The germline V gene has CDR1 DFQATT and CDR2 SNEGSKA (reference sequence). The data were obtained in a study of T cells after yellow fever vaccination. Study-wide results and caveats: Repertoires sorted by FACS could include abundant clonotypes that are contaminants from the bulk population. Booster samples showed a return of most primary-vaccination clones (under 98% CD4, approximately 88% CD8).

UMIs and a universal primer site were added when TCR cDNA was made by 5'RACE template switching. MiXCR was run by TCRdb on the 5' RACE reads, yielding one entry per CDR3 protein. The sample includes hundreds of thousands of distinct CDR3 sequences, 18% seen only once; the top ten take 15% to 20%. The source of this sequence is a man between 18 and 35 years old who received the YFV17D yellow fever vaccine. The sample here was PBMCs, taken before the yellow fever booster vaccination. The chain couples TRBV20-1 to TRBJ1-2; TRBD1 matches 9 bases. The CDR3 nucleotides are TGCAGTGCCGGAGTAAATGACAGGGGGGTAGGTGGCTACACCTTC. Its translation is CSAGVNDRGVGGYTF.